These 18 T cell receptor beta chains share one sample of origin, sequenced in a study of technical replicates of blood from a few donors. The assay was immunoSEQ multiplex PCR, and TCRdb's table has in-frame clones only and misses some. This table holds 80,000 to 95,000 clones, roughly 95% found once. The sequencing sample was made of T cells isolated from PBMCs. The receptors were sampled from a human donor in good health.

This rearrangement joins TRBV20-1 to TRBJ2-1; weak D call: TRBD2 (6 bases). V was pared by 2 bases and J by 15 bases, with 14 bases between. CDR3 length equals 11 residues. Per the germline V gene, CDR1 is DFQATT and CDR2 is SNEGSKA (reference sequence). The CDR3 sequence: CSARLDYVLFF. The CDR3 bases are TGCAGTGCTAGACTGGACTATGTTTTGTTCTTC.

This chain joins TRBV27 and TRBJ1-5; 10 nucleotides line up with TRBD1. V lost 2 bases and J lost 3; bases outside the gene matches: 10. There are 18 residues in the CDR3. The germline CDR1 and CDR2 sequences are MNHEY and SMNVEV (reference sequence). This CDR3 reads CASSLTFGTGALNQPQHF. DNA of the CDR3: TGTGCCAGCAGTTTAACATTCGGGACAGGGGCACTCAATCAGCCCCAGCATTTT.

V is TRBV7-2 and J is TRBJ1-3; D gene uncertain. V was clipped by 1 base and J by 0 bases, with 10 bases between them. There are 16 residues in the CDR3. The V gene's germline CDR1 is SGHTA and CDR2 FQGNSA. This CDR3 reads CASSLGEVISGNTIYF. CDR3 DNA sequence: TGTGCCAGCAGCTTAGGGGAGGTAATCTCTGGAAACACCATATATTTT.

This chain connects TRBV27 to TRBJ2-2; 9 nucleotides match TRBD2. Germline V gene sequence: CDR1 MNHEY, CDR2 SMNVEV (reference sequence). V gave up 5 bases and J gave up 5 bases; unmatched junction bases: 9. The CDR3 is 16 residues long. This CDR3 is CASSDLLAGRTGELFF. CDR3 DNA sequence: TGTGCCAGCAGTGACCTCCTAGCGGGGAGAACCGGGGAGCTGTTTTTT.

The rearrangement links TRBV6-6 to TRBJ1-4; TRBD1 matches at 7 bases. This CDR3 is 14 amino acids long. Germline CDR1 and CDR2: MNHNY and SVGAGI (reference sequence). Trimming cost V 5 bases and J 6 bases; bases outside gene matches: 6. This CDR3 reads CASSARDRDEKLFF. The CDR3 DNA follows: TGTGCCAGCAGTGCCCGGGACAGAGATGAAAAACTGTTTTTT.

In DNA, the CDR3 is TGTGCCAGCACCACTCCGGAAGCCAGGTTTAACTATGGCTACACCTTC. Translated, it gives CASTTPEARFNYGYTF. The J gene is TRBJ1-2, the V gene TRBV2; D not certain. This CDR3 contains 16 residues. Germline V lookup: CDR1 SNHLY, CDR2 FYNNEI. V lost 7 bases and J lost 1, with 19 bases in between.

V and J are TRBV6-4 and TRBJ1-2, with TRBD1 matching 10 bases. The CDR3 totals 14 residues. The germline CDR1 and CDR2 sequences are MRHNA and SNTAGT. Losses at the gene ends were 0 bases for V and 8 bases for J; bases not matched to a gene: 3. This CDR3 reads CASSDSDRGQGYTF. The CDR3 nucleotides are TGTGCCAGCAGTGACTCTGACAGGGGGCAGGGCTACACCTTC.

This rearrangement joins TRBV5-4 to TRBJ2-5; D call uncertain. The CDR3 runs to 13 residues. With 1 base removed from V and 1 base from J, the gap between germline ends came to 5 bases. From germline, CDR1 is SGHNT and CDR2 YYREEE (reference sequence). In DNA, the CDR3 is TGTGCCAGCAGCTTGAGCTTCCAAGAGACCCAGTACTTC. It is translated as CASSLSFQETQYF. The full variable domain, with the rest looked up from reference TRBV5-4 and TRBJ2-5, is ETGVTQSPTHLIKTRGQQVTLRCSSQSGHNTVSWYQQALGQGPQFIFQYYREEENGRGNFPPRFSGLQFPNYSSELNVNALELDDSALYLCASSLSFQETQYFGPGTRLLVL.

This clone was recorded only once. The CDR3 nucleotides are TGTGCCTGGAGTGTGGACAGATTTAGCGGGATCTCAGATACGCAGTATTTT. Translation gives CAWSVDRFSGISDTQYF. This chain uses TRBV30 with TRBJ2-3, with 8 bases fitting TRBD2. The CDR3 spans 17 residues. V gave up 0 bases and J gave up 4 bases; unmatched junction bases: 12. Germline V CDR1 and CDR2: GTSNPN, SVGIG (reference sequence).

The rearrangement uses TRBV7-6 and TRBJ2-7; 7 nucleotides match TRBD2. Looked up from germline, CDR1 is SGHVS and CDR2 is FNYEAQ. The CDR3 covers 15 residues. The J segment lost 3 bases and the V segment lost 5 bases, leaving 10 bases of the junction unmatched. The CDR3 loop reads CASSPGRGGIYEQYF. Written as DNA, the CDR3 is TGTGCCAGCAGCCCGGGGAGGGGAGGGATCTACGAGCAGTACTTC.

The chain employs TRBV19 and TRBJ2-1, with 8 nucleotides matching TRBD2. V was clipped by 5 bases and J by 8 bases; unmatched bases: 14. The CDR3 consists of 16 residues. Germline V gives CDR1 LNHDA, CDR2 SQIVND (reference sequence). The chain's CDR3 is CASSPQGAAGGHEQFF. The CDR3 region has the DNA TGTGCCAGTAGTCCCCAAGGGGCGGCGGGGGGTCATGAGCAGTTCTTC.

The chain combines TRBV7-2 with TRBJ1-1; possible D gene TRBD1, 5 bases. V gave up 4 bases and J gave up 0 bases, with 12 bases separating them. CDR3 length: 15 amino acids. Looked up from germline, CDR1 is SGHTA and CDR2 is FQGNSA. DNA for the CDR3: TGTGCCAGCAGCTGGGGCGGCAACTTGAACACTGAAGCTTTCTTT. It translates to CASSWGGNLNTEAFF. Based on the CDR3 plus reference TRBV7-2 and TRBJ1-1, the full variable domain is GAGVSQSPSNKVTEKGKDVELRCDPISGHTALYWYRQSLGQGLEFLIYFQGNSAPDKSGLPSDRFSAERTGGSVSTLTIQRTQQEDSAVYLCASSWGGNLNTEAFFGQGTRLTVV.

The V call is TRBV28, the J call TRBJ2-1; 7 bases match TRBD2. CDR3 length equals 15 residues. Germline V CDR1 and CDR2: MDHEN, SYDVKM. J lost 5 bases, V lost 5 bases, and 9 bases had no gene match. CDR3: CASSPLTSRDNEQFF. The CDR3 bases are TGTGCCAGCAGTCCACTGACTAGCAGAGACAATGAGCAGTTCTTC.

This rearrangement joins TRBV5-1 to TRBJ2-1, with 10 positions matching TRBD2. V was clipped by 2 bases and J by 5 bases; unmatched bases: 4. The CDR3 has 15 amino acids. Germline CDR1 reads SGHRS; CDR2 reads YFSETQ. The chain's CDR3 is CASSLAGGPDNEQFF. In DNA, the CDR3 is TGCGCCAGCAGCTTAGCGGGAGGGCCAGACAATGAGCAGTTCTTC.

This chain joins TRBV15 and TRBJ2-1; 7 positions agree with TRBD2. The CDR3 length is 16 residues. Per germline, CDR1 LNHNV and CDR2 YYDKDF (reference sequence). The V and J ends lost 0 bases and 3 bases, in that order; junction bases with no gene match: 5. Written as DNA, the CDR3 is TGTGCCACCAGCAGAGAGGGGGGAGGGTACTACAATGAGCAGTTCTTC. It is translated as CATSREGGGYYNEQFF.

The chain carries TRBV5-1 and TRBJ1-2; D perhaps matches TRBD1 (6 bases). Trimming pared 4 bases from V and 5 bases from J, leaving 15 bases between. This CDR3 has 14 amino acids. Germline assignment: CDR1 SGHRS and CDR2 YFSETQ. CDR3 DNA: TGCGCCAGCAGCCTGGCAGGGGAGTTATATGGCTACACCTTC. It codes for CASSLAGELYGYTF.

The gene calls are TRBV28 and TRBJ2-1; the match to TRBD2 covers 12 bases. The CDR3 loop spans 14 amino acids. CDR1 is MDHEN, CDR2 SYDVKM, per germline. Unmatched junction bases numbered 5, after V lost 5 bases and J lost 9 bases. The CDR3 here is CASSRTSGKGEQFF. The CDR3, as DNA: TGTGCCAGCAGTAGGACTAGCGGGAAAGGTGAGCAGTTCTTC.

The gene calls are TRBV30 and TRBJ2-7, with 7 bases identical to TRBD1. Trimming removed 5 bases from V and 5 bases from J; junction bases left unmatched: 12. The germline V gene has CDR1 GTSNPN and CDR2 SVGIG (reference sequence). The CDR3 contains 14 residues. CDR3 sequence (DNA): TGTGCCTGGGCCCAGGACAGGCTGATCCACGAGCAGTACTTC. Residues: CAWAQDRLIHEQYF.